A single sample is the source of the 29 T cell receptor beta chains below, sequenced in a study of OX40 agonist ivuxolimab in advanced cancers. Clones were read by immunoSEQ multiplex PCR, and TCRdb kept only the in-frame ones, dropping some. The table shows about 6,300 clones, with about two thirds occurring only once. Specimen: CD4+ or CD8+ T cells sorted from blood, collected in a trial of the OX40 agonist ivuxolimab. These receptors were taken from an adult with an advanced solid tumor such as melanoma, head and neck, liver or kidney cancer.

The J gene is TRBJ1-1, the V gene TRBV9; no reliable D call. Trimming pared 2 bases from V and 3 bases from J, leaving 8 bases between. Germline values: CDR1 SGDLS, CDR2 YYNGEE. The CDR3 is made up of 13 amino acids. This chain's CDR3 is CASSVGSHTEAFF. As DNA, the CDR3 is TGTGCCAGCAGCGTTGGATCACACACTGAAGCTTTCTTT.

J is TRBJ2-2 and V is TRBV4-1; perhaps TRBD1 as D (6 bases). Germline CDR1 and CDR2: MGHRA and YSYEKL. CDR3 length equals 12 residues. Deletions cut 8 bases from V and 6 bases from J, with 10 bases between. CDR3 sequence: CASSTGSGELFF. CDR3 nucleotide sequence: TGCGCCAGCTCAACAGGGTCCGGGGAGCTGTTTTTT.

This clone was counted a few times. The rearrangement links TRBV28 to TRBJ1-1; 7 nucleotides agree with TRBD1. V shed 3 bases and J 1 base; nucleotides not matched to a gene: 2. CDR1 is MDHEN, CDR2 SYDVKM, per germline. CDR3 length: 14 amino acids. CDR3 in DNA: TGTGCCAGCAGTTTTGGGACAGAGAACACTGAAGCTTTCTTT. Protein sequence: CASSFGTENTEAFF.

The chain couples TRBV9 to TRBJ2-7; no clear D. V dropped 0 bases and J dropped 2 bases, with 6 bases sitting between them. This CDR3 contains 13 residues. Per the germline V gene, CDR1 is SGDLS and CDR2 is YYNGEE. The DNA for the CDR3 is TGTGCCAGCAGCGTAGCTCCCGCCTACGAGCAGTACTTC. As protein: CASSVAPAYEQYF.

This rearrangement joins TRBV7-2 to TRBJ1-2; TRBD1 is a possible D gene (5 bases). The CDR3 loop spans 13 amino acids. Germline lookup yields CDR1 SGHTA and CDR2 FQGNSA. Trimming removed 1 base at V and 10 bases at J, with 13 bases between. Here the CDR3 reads CASSLVVAGSYTF. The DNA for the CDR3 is TGTGCCAGCAGCTTAGTGGTGGCAGGGTCCTACACCTTC.

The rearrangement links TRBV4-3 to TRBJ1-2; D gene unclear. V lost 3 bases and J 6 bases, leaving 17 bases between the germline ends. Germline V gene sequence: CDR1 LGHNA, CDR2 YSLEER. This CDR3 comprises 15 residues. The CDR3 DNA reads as TGCGCCAGCAGCCACGGACGGATCGTACACGATGGCTACACCTTC. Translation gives CASSHGRIVHDGYTF.

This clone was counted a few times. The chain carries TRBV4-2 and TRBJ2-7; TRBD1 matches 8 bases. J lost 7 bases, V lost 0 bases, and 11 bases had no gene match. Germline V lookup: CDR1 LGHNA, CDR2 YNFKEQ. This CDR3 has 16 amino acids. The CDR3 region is CASSQDQDRAGREQYF. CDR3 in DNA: TGTGCCAGCAGCCAAGATCAGGACAGGGCTGGTCGAGAGCAGTACTTC.

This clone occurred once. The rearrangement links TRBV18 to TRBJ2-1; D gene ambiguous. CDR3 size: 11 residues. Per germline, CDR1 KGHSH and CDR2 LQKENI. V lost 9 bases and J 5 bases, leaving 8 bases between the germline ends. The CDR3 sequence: CASRRDNEQFF. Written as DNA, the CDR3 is TGTGCCAGTCGCCGGGACAATGAGCAGTTCTTC.

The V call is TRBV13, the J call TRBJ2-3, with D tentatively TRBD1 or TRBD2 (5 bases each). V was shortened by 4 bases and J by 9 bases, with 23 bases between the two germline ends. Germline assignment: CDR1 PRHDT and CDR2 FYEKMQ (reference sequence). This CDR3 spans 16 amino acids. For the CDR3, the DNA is TGTGCCAGCAGCTCCAAGAACGAACGGGGACCGGAAACGCAGTATTTT. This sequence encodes CASSSKNERGPETQYF. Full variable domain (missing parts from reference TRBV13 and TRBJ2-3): AAGVIQSPRHLIKEKRETATLKCYPIPRHDTVYWYQQGPGQDPQFLISFYEKMQSDKGSIPDRFSAQQFSDYHSELNMSSLELGDSALYFCASSSKNERGPETQYFGPGTRLTVL.

As DNA, the CDR3 is TGTGCCAGCAGTGAAGTCTACAATGAGCAGTTCTTC. Translation gives CASSEVYNEQFF. V and J are TRBV2 and TRBJ2-1; D call uncertain. This CDR3 region has 12 residues. The V gene's germline CDR1 is SNHLY and CDR2 FYNNEI. Trimming removed 1 base at V and 3 bases at J, with 1 base between.

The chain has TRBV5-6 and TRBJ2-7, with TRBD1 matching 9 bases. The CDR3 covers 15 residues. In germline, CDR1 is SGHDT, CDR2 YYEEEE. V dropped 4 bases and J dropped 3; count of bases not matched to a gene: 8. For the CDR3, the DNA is TGTGCCAGCAGCATCGGGACAGGGTTTGTCTACGAGCAGTACTTC. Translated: CASSIGTGFVYEQYF.

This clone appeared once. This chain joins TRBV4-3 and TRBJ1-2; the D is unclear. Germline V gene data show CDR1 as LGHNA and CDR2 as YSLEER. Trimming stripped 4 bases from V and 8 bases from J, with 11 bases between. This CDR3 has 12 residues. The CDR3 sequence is CASSLGSGGYTF. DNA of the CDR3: TGCGCCAGCAGCCTAGGCTCCGGAGGCTACACCTTC.

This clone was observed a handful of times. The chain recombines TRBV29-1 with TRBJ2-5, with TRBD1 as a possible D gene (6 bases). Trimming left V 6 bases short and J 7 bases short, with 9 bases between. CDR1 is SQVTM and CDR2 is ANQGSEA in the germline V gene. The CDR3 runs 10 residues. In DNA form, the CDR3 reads TGCAGCGTGGGGGCGGGGACCCAGTACTTC. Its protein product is CSVGAGTQYF. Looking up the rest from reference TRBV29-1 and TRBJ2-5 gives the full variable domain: SAVISQKPSRDICQRGTSLTIQCQVDSQVTMMFWYRQQPGQSLTLIATANQGSEATYESGFVIDKFPISRPNLTFSTLTVSNMSPEDSSIYLCSVGAGTQYFGPGTRLLVL.

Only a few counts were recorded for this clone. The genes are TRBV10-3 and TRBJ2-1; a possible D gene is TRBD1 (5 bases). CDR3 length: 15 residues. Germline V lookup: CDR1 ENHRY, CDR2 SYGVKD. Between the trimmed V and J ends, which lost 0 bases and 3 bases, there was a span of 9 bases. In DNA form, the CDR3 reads TGTGCCATCAGTGAGTCCACAGACAGCTACAATGAGCAGTTCTTC. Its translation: CAISESTDSYNEQFF.

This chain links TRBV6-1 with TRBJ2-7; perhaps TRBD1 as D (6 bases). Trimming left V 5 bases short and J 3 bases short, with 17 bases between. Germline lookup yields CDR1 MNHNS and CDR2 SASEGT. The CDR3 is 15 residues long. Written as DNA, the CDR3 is TGTGCCAGCAGTTCCGACAGGTCCGTTTACTACGAGCAGTACTTC. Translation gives CASSSDRSVYYEQYF.

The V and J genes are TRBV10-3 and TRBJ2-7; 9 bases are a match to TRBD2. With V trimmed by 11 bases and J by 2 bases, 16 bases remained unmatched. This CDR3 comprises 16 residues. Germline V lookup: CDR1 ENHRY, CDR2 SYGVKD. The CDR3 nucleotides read TGTGCCCCCTCCACCTCCTCTAGCGGGGAAACCTACGAGCAGTACTTC. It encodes CAPSTSSSGETYEQYF.

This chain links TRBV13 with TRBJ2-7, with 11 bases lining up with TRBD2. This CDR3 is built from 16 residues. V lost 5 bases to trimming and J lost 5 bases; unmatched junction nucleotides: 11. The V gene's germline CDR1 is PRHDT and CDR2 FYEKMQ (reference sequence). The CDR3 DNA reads TGTGCCAGCAGCCCCATAGCGGGAGGGCCTTTTCACGAGCAGTACTTC. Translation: CASSPIAGGPFHEQYF. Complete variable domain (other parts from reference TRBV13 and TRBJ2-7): AAGVIQSPRHLIKEKRETATLKCYPIPRHDTVYWYQQGPGQDPQFLISFYEKMQSDKGSIPDRFSAQQFSDYHSELNMSSLELGDSALYFCASSPIAGGPFHEQYFGPGTRLTVT.

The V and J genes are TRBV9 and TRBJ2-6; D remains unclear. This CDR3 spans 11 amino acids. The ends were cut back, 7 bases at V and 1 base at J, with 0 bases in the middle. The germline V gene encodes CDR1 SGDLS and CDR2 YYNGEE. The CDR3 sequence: CASSGANVLTF. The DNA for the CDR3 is TGTGCCAGCTCTGGGGCCAACGTCCTGACTTTC.

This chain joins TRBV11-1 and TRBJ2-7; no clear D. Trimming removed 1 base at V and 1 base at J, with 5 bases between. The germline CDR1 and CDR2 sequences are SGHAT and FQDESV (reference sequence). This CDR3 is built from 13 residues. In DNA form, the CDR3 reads TGTGCCAGCAGCTTAGTACTATCCTACGAGCAGTACTTC. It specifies CASSLVLSYEQYF.

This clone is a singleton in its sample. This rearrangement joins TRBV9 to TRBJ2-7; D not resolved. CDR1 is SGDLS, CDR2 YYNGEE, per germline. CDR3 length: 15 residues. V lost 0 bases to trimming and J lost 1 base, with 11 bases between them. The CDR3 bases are TGTGCCAGCAGCGTAGGGGCAGAGGCATCCTACGAGCAGTACTTC. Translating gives CASSVGAEASYEQYF.

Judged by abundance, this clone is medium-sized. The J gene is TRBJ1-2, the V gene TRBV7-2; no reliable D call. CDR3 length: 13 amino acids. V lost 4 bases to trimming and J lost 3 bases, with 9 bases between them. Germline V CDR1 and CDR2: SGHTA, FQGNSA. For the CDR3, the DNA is TGTGCCAGCAGCTCAGGACCATACTATGGCTACACCTTC. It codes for CASSSGPYYGYTF.

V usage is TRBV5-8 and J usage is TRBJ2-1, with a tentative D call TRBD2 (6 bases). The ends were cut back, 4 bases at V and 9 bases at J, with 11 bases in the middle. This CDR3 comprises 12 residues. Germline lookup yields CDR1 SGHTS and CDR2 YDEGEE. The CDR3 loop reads CASSPMGGEQFF. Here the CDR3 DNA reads TGTGCCAGCAGCCCAATGGGGGGTGAGCAGTTCTTC.

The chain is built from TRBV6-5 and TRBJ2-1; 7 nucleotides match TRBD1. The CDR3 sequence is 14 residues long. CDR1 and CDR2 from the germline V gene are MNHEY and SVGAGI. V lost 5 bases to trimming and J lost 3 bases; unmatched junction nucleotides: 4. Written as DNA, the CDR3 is TGTGCCAGCAGTCAGGGGGTGGACTACAATGAGCAGTTCTTC. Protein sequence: CASSQGVDYNEQFF.

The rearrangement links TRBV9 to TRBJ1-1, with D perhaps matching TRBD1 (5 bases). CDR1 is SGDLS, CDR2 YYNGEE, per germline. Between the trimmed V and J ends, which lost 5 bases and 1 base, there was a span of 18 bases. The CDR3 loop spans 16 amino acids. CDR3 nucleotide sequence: TGTGCCAGCAGAGAGGCTGGGGCAGGCGGGAACACTGAAGCTTTCTTT. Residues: CASREAGAGGNTEAFF.

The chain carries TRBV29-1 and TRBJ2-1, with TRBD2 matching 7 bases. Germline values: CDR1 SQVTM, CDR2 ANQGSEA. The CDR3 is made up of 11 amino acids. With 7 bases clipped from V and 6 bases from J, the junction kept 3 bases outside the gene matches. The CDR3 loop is CSAGRGNEQFF. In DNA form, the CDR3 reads TGCAGCGCAGGGAGGGGCAATGAGCAGTTCTTC.

CDR3 protein: CSVAGTGMNTEAFF. The CDR3 DNA is TGCAGCGTTGCGGGGACAGGGATGAACACTGAAGCTTTCTTT. The J gene is TRBJ1-1, the V gene TRBV29-1, with 9 bases lining up with TRBD1. Unmatched junction bases numbered 3, after V lost 4 bases and J lost 0 bases. Germline V CDR1 and CDR2: SQVTM, ANQGSEA. This CDR3 has 14 residues.

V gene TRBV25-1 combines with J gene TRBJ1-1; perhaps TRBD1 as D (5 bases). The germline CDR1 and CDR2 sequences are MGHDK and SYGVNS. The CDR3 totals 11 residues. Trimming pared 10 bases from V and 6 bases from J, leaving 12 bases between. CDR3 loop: CATGLGPEAFF. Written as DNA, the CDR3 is TGTGCCACCGGGTTGGGGCCTGAAGCTTTCTTT.

CDR3 sequence: CATPGLTNTGELFF. CDR3 sequence (DNA): TGTGCCACCCCGGGACTTACTAACACCGGGGAGCTGTTTTTT. This chain connects TRBV7-8 to TRBJ2-2; tentative D call: TRBD2 (6 bases). CDR1 SGHVS and CDR2 FQNEAQ come from the germline V gene. Trimming removed 10 bases from V and 2 bases from J, with 14 bases in between. The CDR3 is 14 residues long. Together with reference TRBV7-8 and TRBJ2-2, the CDR3 gives the full variable domain: GAGVSQSPRYKVAKRGQDVALRCDPISGHVSLFWYQQALGQGPEFLTYFQNEAQLDKSGLPSDRFFAERPEGSVSTLKIQRTQQEDSAVYLCATPGLTNTGELFFGEGSRLTVL.

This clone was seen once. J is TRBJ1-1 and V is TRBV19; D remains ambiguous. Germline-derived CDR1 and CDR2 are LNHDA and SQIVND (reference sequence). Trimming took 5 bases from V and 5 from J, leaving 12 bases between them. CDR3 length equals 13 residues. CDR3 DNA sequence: TGTGCCAGTAGTCTCTCTCTGGGGACTGAAGCTTTCTTT. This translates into CASSLSLGTEAFF.